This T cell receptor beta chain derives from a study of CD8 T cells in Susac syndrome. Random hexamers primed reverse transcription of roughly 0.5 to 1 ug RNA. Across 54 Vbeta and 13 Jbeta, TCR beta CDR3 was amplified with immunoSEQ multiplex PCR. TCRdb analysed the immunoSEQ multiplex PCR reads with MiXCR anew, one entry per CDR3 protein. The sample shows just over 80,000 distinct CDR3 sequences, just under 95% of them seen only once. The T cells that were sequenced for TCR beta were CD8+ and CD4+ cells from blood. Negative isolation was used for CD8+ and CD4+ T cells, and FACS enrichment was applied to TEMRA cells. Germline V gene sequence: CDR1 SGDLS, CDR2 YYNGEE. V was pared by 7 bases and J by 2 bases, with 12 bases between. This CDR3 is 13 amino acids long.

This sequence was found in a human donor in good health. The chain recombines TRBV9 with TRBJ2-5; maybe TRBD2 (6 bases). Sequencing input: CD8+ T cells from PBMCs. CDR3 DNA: TGTGCCAGCGGAGGGGCAGGGCAAGAGACCCAGTACTTC. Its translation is CASGGAGQETQYF.